A selection of T cell receptor beta chains follows, all from one sample in a study of T cell responses to AZD1222 COVID-19 vaccine. Repertoires were generated with immunoSEQ multiplex PCR, while TCRdb's copy carries only in-frame clones and drops some. The data show about 130,000 clones, with roughly 92% seen just once and roughly 0.96% held by the top ten. This specimen was peripheral blood, taken on day 0 of AZD1222 vaccination. Receptors originate from an adult in good health. CDR3s include the opening cysteine and the closing phenylalanine or tryptophan. Some rows mark clone size as missing; the rest say once, few, many or name a class of expanded clone.

CDR3	J	size	V
CASRANRANTGELFF	TRBJ2-2	-	TRBV6-5
CASSGQGGLFLDTEAFF	TRBJ1-1	-	TRBV5-1
CASRHPGGYTF	TRBJ1-2	-	TRBV27
CASSLARAGIYEQYF	TRBJ2-7	-	TRBV11-2
CASSFNSYGYTF	TRBJ1-2	-	TRBV5-5
CASSIRLQNGSPLHF	TRBJ1-6	-	TRBV19
CASSQEGVRVHF	TRBJ1-6	-	TRBV3-1/TRBV3-2
CASGFTSTRTENTEAFF	TRBJ1-1	once	TRBV12-5
CASSFWTSGGDTQYF	TRBJ2-3	-	TRBV5-1
CATSRDRWGEAFF	TRBJ1-1	-	TRBV15
CAIRQGAESFEAFF	TRBJ1-1	-	TRBV10-3
CASSPPGPNQPQHF	TRBJ1-5	-	TRBV18
CASSLGGVNYGYTF	TRBJ1-2	-	TRBV7-2
CASSTWGKETQYF	TRBJ2-5	-	TRBV5-6
CASSEYGGGNQPQHF	TRBJ1-5	-	TRBV2
CASSFTNSYEQYF	TRBJ2-7	once	TRBV5-6
CASSTEGGLNSPLHF	TRBJ1-6	few	TRBV27
CASSYIPGADIQYF	TRBJ2-4	-	TRBV6-5
CASSYRASGDEQYF	TRBJ2-7	-	TRBV6-5
CASSANSGGAVGNTIYF	TRBJ1-3	-	TRBV9
CASSLRIGGWDEQFF	TRBJ2-1	-	TRBV11-2
CASSSQGTGELFF	TRBJ2-2	-	TRBV6-2/TRBV6-3
CASSGPFEAFF	TRBJ1-1	-	TRBV6-5
CASSAGQGPENEKLFF	TRBJ1-4	once	TRBV23-1